A selection of T cell receptor beta chains follows, all from one sample in a study of shared T cell receptors in the human thymus. Method: immunoSEQ multiplex PCR; TCRdb's copy keeps in-frame clones and lacks some. Of about 660,000 clones listed, around 87% are singletons. The same sample was also studied in work on human thymus T cells.

Sample: thymocytes. These receptors came from a boy in the first two years of life with a congenital heart defect. CDR3s include the opening cysteine and the closing phenylalanine or tryptophan. A D gene is named only where the DNA matches it firmly. A row's size may be missing; if present it is once, few, many or a size class.

D gene: .; J gene: TRBJ2-7; V gene: TRBV18; clone size: once; CDR3 length: 13; CDR3 DNA: TGTGCCAGCTCACAATCTAGATACGACGAGCAGTACTTC; CDR3 protein: CASSQSRYDEQYF
D gene: .; J gene: TRBJ2-1; V gene: TRBV27; clone size: .; CDR3 length: 17; CDR3 DNA: TGTGCCAGCAGTTTATCGTCCGAGCGGGTCCAATACAATGAGCAGTTCTTC; CDR3 protein: CASSLSSERVQYNEQFF
D gene: .; J gene: TRBJ2-3; V gene: TRBV21-1; clone size: .; CDR3 length: 16; CDR3 DNA: TGTGCCAGCAGCAAACAGAGCGGCCGGGGGACAGATACGCAGTATTTT; CDR3 protein: CASSKQSGRGTDTQYF
D gene: .; J gene: TRBJ1-4; V gene: TRBV7-8; clone size: .; CDR3 length: 19; CDR3 DNA: TGTGCCAGCAGCCCCCGCTTTCCCACAGGGAACGTTACGCGGGAAAAACTGTTTTTT; CDR3 protein: CASSPRFPTGNVTREKLFF
D gene: .; J gene: TRBJ2-4; V gene: TRBV4-2; clone size: .; CDR3 length: 17; CDR3 DNA: TGTGCCAGCAGCCAAGTAGACAAGTCCTGGGCCAAAAACATTCAGTACTTC; CDR3 protein: CASSQVDKSWAKNIQYF
D gene: TRBD2; J gene: TRBJ2-1; V gene: TRBV27; clone size: once; CDR3 length: 14; CDR3 DNA: TGTGCCTCGGGGCCCGGGAGGGCCATGAATGAGCAGTTCTTC; CDR3 protein: CASGPGRAMNEQFF
D gene: .; J gene: TRBJ1-5; V gene: TRBV7-2; clone size: once; CDR3 length: 14; CDR3 DNA: TGTGCCAGCAGCTTGAGGCCGGATTATTGGCCCCAGCATTTT; CDR3 protein: CASSLRPDYWPQHF
D gene: TRBD2; J gene: TRBJ2-3; V gene: TRBV5-4; clone size: .; CDR3 length: 16; CDR3 DNA: TGTGCCAGCAGCCACCGGACTAGCGGGATCGTTGATACGCAGTATTTT; CDR3 protein: CASSHRTSGIVDTQYF
D gene: .; J gene: TRBJ2-7; V gene: TRBV7-9; clone size: .; CDR3 length: 14; CDR3 DNA: TGTGCCAGCAGCGCAAAGGACTCCTACTACGAGCAGTACTTC; CDR3 protein: CASSAKDSYYEQYF
D gene: TRBD2; J gene: TRBJ2-7; V gene: TRBV12-5; clone size: .; CDR3 length: 16; CDR3 DNA: TGTGCTAGTGGTTGGAAGATCGGACTAGCATCCAACGAGCAGTACTTC; CDR3 protein: CASGWKIGLASNEQYF
D gene: TRBD2; J gene: TRBJ2-5; V gene: TRBV5-1; clone size: .; CDR3 length: 14; CDR3 DNA: TGCGCCAGCACGATAGCGGGATTCCAAGAGACCCAGTACTTC; CDR3 protein: CASTIAGFQETQYF
D gene: TRBD1; J gene: TRBJ2-2; V gene: TRBV30; clone size: .; CDR3 length: 18; CDR3 DNA: TGTGCCTGGAGTCGCCCCACAGGGGTCCTATTGAACACCGGGGAGCTGTTTTTT; CDR3 protein: CAWSRPTGVLLNTGELFF
D gene: TRBD1; J gene: TRBJ1-1; V gene: TRBV7-3; clone size: .; CDR3 length: 16; CDR3 DNA: TGTGCCAGCAGCTTACTGTTGACAGGGACCAACACTGAAGCTTTCTTT; CDR3 protein: CASSLLLTGTNTEAFF
D gene: .; J gene: TRBJ2-7; V gene: TRBV12-5; clone size: .; CDR3 length: 12; CDR3 DNA: TGTGCTAGTGGCCAGGCGCCTACCGAGCAGTACTTC; CDR3 protein: CASGQAPTEQYF
D gene: .; J gene: TRBJ1-5; V gene: TRBV4-2; clone size: .; CDR3 length: 15; CDR3 DNA: TGTGCCAGCAGACAAGAGCCCAGGAGCAATCAGCCCCAGCATTTT; CDR3 protein: CASRQEPRSNQPQHF
D gene: TRBD1; J gene: TRBJ1-1; V gene: TRBV2; clone size: .; CDR3 length: 13; CDR3 DNA: TGTGCCAGCCCGGACAGGGGGCCCACTGAAGCTTTCTTT; CDR3 protein: CASPDRGPTEAFF
D gene: TRBD2; J gene: TRBJ2-1; V gene: TRBV29-1; clone size: once; CDR3 length: 18; CDR3 DNA: TGCAGCGTTAAGACCCGGGGGACTAGCGGGAGGGCCGGGAATGAGCAGTTCTTC; CDR3 protein: CSVKTRGTSGRAGNEQFF
D gene: TRBD2; J gene: TRBJ2-7; V gene: TRBV7-2; clone size: few; CDR3 length: 16; CDR3 DNA: TGTGCCAGCAGCTTTACGGGACTAGCGGGAGGCAGGGAGCAGTACTTC; CDR3 protein: CASSFTGLAGGREQYF
D gene: TRBD1; J gene: TRBJ1-1; V gene: TRBV28; clone size: .; CDR3 length: 14; CDR3 DNA: TGTGCCAGCACCACGACAGGGCTGAACACTGAAGCTTTCTTT; CDR3 protein: CASTTTGLNTEAFF
D gene: .; J gene: TRBJ2-5; V gene: TRBV4-3; clone size: once; CDR3 length: 15; CDR3 DNA: TGCGCCAGCAGCCAAGATCAGCGGACCCAAGAGACCCAGTACTTC; CDR3 protein: CASSQDQRTQETQYF
D gene: .; J gene: TRBJ1-1; V gene: TRBV4-3; clone size: .; CDR3 length: 16; CDR3 DNA: TGCGCCAGCAGCCAAGATTATCGGGTGATGGCCACTGAAGCTTTCTTT; CDR3 protein: CASSQDYRVMATEAFF
D gene: TRBD2; J gene: TRBJ2-1; V gene: TRBV15; clone size: once; CDR3 length: 17; CDR3 DNA: TGTGCCACCAGCCCCCCCGGAACTAGCGGGAGGGTGAATGAGCAGTTCTTC; CDR3 protein: CATSPPGTSGRVNEQFF
D gene: TRBD2; J gene: TRBJ2-3; V gene: TRBV6-6; clone size: .; CDR3 length: 13; CDR3 DNA: TGTGCCAGCAGCCTAGCGGGAGAGGATACGCAGTATTTT; CDR3 protein: CASSLAGEDTQYF
D gene: TRBD1; J gene: TRBJ1-2; V gene: TRBV10-3; clone size: .; CDR3 length: 12; CDR3 DNA: TGTGCCATCACCAGACAGGGGTATGGCTACACCTTC; CDR3 protein: CAITRQGYGYTF
D gene: TRBD2; J gene: TRBJ2-7; V gene: TRBV4-2; clone size: .; CDR3 length: 13; CDR3 DNA: TGTGCCAGCAGCCCGGGACTAGTACTCGAGCAGTACTTC; CDR3 protein: CASSPGLVLEQYF
D gene: .; J gene: TRBJ2-3; V gene: TRBV30; clone size: .; CDR3 length: 20; CDR3 DNA: TGTGCCTGGAGTGTACTTCCACCAATTACTAGCGCCCAGGGGACAGATACGCAGTATTTT; CDR3 protein: CAWSVLPPITSAQGTDTQYF
D gene: TRBD1; J gene: TRBJ1-2; V gene: TRBV10-2; clone size: .; CDR3 length: 17; CDR3 DNA: TGCGCCAGCAGATTCTCCCGCCTGGGCGACAGGGCTTTTGGCTACACCTTC; CDR3 protein: CASRFSRLGDRAFGYTF
D gene: TRBD2; J gene: TRBJ2-7; V gene: TRBV4-3; clone size: .; CDR3 length: 15; CDR3 DNA: TGCGCCAGCAGCCTGGGACTAGCGGGACCCTACGAGCAGTACTTC; CDR3 protein: CASSLGLAGPYEQYF
D gene: .; J gene: TRBJ2-7; V gene: TRBV20-1; clone size: .; CDR3 length: 11; CDR3 DNA: TGCAGTGCTAGGCCCCGGGGCGAGCAGTACTTC; CDR3 protein: CSARPRGEQYF
D gene: TRBD2; J gene: TRBJ2-3; V gene: TRBV5-6; clone size: .; CDR3 length: 16; CDR3 DNA: TGTGCCAGCAGCTTGGCTAGCGGGTTGGGCACAGATACGCAGTATTTT; CDR3 protein: CASSLASGLGTDTQYF
D gene: TRBD1; J gene: TRBJ1-1; V gene: TRBV6-1; clone size: .; CDR3 length: 14; CDR3 DNA: TGTGCCAGCAGTGACCGGGACAGCCCCTCTGAAGCTTTCTTT; CDR3 protein: CASSDRDSPSEAFF
D gene: .; J gene: TRBJ1-1; V gene: TRBV14; clone size: .; CDR3 length: 13; CDR3 DNA: TGTGCCAGCAGCCAGACAGGTAACACTGAAGCTTTCTTT; CDR3 protein: CASSQTGNTEAFF
D gene: TRBD2; J gene: TRBJ2-1; V gene: TRBV10-3; clone size: few; CDR3 length: 16; CDR3 DNA: TGTGCCATCAGTGTCAGGACTAGGTTGTTCTACAATGAGCAGTTCTTC; CDR3 protein: CAISVRTRLFYNEQFF
D gene: .; J gene: TRBJ2-7; V gene: TRBV28; clone size: .; CDR3 length: 15; CDR3 DNA: TGTGCCAGCAGACCGGCCCGGGTTCCGGCCTACGAGCAGTACTTC; CDR3 protein: CASRPARVPAYEQYF
D gene: TRBD1; J gene: TRBJ1-1; V gene: TRBV14; clone size: .; CDR3 length: 14; CDR3 DNA: TGTGCCAGCAGCCAGGCCTCAGGGGGCGCAACGGCTTTCTTT; CDR3 protein: CASSQASGGATAFF
D gene: .; J gene: TRBJ2-5; V gene: TRBV5-4; clone size: .; CDR3 length: 14; CDR3 DNA: TGTGCCAGCAGCTTACTCGGGTCCCAAGAGACCCAGTACTTC; CDR3 protein: CASSLLGSQETQYF
D gene: .; J gene: TRBJ2-1; V gene: TRBV27; clone size: .; CDR3 length: 15; CDR3 DNA: TGTGCCAGCAGTCGCCATAACCTAACTTACAATGAGCAGTTCTTC; CDR3 protein: CASSRHNLTYNEQFF
D gene: .; J gene: TRBJ2-7; V gene: TRBV4-3; clone size: .; CDR3 length: 16; CDR3 DNA: TGCGCCAGCAGCCAAATGCCCACGGTGTTGCGGCACGAGCAGTACTTC; CDR3 protein: CASSQMPTVLRHEQYF
D gene: TRBD2; J gene: TRBJ2-1; V gene: TRBV7-2; clone size: .; CDR3 length: 17; CDR3 DNA: TGTGCCAGCAGCTTAGGGCCCCTAGCGGGGAGGTTAGATGAGCAGTTCTTC; CDR3 protein: CASSLGPLAGRLDEQFF
D gene: .; J gene: TRBJ2-7; V gene: TRBV4-3; clone size: .; CDR3 length: 16; CDR3 DNA: TGCGCCAGCAGCCCCCGAACCCTTGGTAGCCCCTACGAGCAGTACTTC; CDR3 protein: CASSPRTLGSPYEQYF
D gene: .; J gene: TRBJ2-3; V gene: TRBV7-6; clone size: .; CDR3 length: 17; CDR3 DNA: TGTGCCAGCAGCTTAGCCTATGGCGGGCGGAGCACAGATACGCAGTATTTT; CDR3 protein: CASSLAYGGRSTDTQYF
D gene: .; J gene: TRBJ2-5; V gene: TRBV5-1; clone size: .; CDR3 length: 13; CDR3 DNA: TGCGCCAGCAGCTTGATTCGGGGGGAGACCCAGTACTTC; CDR3 protein: CASSLIRGETQYF
D gene: TRBD1; J gene: TRBJ1-1; V gene: TRBV10-3; clone size: .; CDR3 length: 15; CDR3 DNA: TGTGCCATCAGTGAGTCGGACAGGGAGACCACTGAAGCTTTCTTT; CDR3 protein: CAISESDRETTEAFF
D gene: .; J gene: TRBJ2-7; V gene: TRBV28; clone size: .; CDR3 length: 16; CDR3 DNA: TGTGCCAGCAATAGACTTGGGACACCAGTGAATTTCGAGCAGTACTTC; CDR3 protein: CASNRLGTPVNFEQYF